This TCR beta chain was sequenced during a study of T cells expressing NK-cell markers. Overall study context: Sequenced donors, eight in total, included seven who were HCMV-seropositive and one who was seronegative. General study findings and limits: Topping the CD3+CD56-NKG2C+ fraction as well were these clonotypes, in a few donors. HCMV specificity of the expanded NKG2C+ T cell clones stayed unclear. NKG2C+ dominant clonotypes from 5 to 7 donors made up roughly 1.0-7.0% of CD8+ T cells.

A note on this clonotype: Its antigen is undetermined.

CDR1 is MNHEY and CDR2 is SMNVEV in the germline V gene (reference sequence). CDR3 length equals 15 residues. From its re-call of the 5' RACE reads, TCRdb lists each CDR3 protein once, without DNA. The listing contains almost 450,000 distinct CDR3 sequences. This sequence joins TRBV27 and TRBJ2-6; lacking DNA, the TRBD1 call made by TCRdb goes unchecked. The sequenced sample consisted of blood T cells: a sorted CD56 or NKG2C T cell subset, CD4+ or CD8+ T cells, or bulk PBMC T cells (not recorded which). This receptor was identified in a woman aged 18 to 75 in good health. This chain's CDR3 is CASSGDRTGANVLTF. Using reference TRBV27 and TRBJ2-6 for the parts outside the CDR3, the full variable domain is EAQVTQNPRYLITVTGKKLTVTCSQNMNHEYMSWYRQDPGLGLRQIYYSMNVEVTDKGDVPEGYKVSRKEKRNFPLILESPSPNQTSLYFCASSGDRTGANVLTFGAGSRLTVL.